This entry is about one TCR beta chain. What it binds is not known. After expansion with viral peptide pools in the ViraFEST assay, antigen-specific CD4+ T cells were sequenced. The culture ran for approximately 10 days before CD4+ T cells were isolated. Two doses of either BNT162b2 or mRNA-1273 were given to each participant. Cultures of some 1.8 million PBMC per well contained about 11 IU/ml IL-2 plus 10 ug/ml peptides. Fresh IL-2-containing medium replaced half the medium on days 3 and 7. This sample was taken from a study of vaccination effects on CD4 cells after COVID-19. The protocol was immunoSEQ multiplex PCR, while the TCRdb copy is restricted to in-frame clones and leaves out a portion. Of 25,000 to 30,000 clones listed, about 67% are singletons. The length of the CDR3 is 13 residues. CDR1 is MNHEY and CDR2 is SMNVEV in the germline V gene (reference sequence). Trimming took off 5 bases at V and 1 base at J, with 8 bases between the two ends.

General study results and limits: Clones that were induced by infection or by vaccine showed marked contraction late after vaccination. Healthy vaccinees showed cross-reactivity with common cold coronaviruses in only 1 of 255 vaccine-induced clones.

The source was CD4+ T cells from PBMCs cultured with HCoV-NL63 spike peptides, collected after COVID-19 vaccination. V gene TRBV27 combines with J gene TRBJ1-1; D is unclear. This clonotype was obtained from a human donor who received a COVID-19 vaccine. The CDR3 loop reads CASSRTANTEAFF. CDR3 nucleotides: TGTGCCAGCAGTCGGACGGCGAACACTGAAGCTTTCTTT.